Below are 14 T cell receptor beta chains sequenced from a single sample in a study of cytomegalovirus exposure and HLA in healthy donors. Amplification used 60 Vbeta primers and 13 Jbeta primers. The method was immunoSEQ multiplex PCR; TCRdb's version includes in-frame clones alone and lacks a portion of them. Counted here are about 180,000 clones, 65% to 80% occurring once; the ten biggest clones make up approximately 0.73%. The source material was PBMCs. The receptor set was obtained from a woman between 40 and 55 years old in good health and CMV-seronegative.

V gene TRBV19 combines with J gene TRBJ1-6; 9 bases fit TRBD1. This CDR3 has 15 residues. The J segment lost 7 bases and the V segment lost 7 bases, leaving 8 bases of the junction unmatched. Germline CDR1 and CDR2: LNHDA and SQIVND (reference sequence). The CDR3 loop reads CASTGQGWGNSPLHF. CDR3 nucleotides: TGTGCCAGTACGGGACAGGGATGGGGAAATTCACCCCTCCACTTT.

This chain uses TRBV7-6 with TRBJ2-7, with TRBD1 matching 8 bases. V lost 0 bases, J lost 4 bases, and 11 bases stayed unmatched. From germline, CDR1 is SGHVS and CDR2 FNYEAQ. CDR3 size: 17 residues. The CDR3 DNA sequence: TGTGCCAGCAGCTTAGCCTTTTCTGGGACAGGCGTTTACGAGCAGTACTTC. Protein sequence: CASSLAFSGTGVYEQYF.

For the CDR3, the DNA is TGTGCCAGCGAGGGGGCAGGGGTTTATCAGCCCCAGCATTTT. Translated: CASEGAGVYQPQHF. The V and J genes are TRBV6-5 and TRBJ1-5, with TRBD1 matching over 7 bases. CDR1 is MNHEY, CDR2 SVGAGI, per germline. V lost 8 bases to trimming and J lost 5 bases; unmatched junction nucleotides: 9. The CDR3 is 14 residues long.

The genes are TRBV2 and TRBJ1-5; D call uncertain. Looked up from germline, CDR1 is SNHLY and CDR2 is FYNNEI. Trimming took 2 bases from V and 6 from J, leaving 5 bases between them. The CDR3 length is 12 residues. CDR3 loop: CASSEYSQPQHF. The DNA of the CDR3 is TGTGCCAGCAGTGAATACAGTCAGCCCCAGCATTTT. The full variable domain, with the rest looked up from reference TRBV2 and TRBJ1-5, is EPEVTQTPSHQVTQMGQEVILRCVPISNHLYFYWYRQILGQKVEFLVSFYNNEISEKSEIFDDQFSVERPDGSNFTLKIRSTKLEDSAMYFCASSEYSQPQHFGDGTRLSIL.

This clone was seen more than once but under ten times. This CDR3 is CASSFLTSGGSYNEQFF. The CDR3 DNA reads TGCGCCAGCAGCTTCTTGACTAGCGGGGGGTCGTACAATGAGCAGTTCTTC. V usage is TRBV5-1 and J usage is TRBJ2-1; 13 positions match TRBD2. Trimming at V came to 2 bases and at J to 4 bases, leaving 6 bases not matched to a gene. Germline CDR1 is SGHRS and CDR2 is YFSETQ. The length of the CDR3 is 17 residues.

The J gene is TRBJ1-1, the V gene TRBV2, with TRBD1 matching over 8 bases. With V trimmed by 7 bases and J by 7 bases, 11 bases remained unmatched. Germline lookup yields CDR1 SNHLY and CDR2 FYNNEI. The length of the CDR3 is 14 residues. CDR3: CASIRQGPVGEAFF. The DNA of the CDR3 is TGTGCCAGCATTCGACAGGGGCCTGTTGGTGAAGCTTTCTTT.

The rearrangement uses TRBV19 and TRBJ2-3, with 8 positions matching TRBD1. CDR1 and CDR2 from the germline V gene are LNHDA and SQIVND (reference sequence). Trimming cost V 5 bases and J 1 base; bases outside gene matches: 8. The length of the CDR3 is 16 residues. CDR3 loop: CASSPHGQGRTDTQYF. DNA of the CDR3: TGTGCCAGTAGTCCACACGGACAGGGTCGCACAGATACGCAGTATTTT.

The V and J genes are TRBV7-2 and TRBJ2-7; no definite D call. Germline V gene sequence: CDR1 SGHTA, CDR2 FQGNSA. CDR3 length equals 13 residues. Trimming took off 5 bases at V and 4 bases at J, with 12 bases between the two ends. The CDR3 nucleotides are TGTGCCAGCAGCCCCTCTGCAGTGTACGAGCAGTACTTC. It yields the protein CASSPSAVYEQYF.

V usage is TRBV23-1 and J usage is TRBJ1-4; 12 positions match TRBD1. TRBV23-1 is an ORF, and what it does is uncertain. The CDR3 is made up of 16 amino acids. After removal of 6 bases from V and 1 base from J, the junction contained 3 bases not matched to a gene. CDR3 sequence reads: CASRRDRGQTNEKLFF. CDR3 DNA: TGCGCCAGCAGACGGGACAGGGGGCAAACTAATGAAAAACTGTTTTTT.

V is TRBV7-2 and J is TRBJ1-4; D gene unclear. V lost 6 bases and J lost 6, with 11 bases in between. CDR3 length equals 13 residues. CDR1 and CDR2 from the germline V gene are SGHTA and FQGNSA. CDR3 amino acids: CASRKREDEKLFF. CDR3 DNA: TGTGCCAGCAGAAAACGGGAGGATGAAAAACTGTTTTTT.

The V call is TRBV25-1, the J call TRBJ1-1, with TRBD1 identical over 10 bases. CDR1 and CDR2 from the germline V gene are MGHDK and SYGVNS. CDR3 length: 15 amino acids. The V segment lost 7 bases and the J segment 6 bases; nucleotides outside the gene matches: 11. The CDR3 DNA sequence: TGTGCCAGCACACGACAGGGGGCGATTTCCCCTGAAGCTTTCTTT. Amino acids: CASTRQGAISPEAFF.

This clone is categorized as medium-sized. The chain carries TRBV7-9 and TRBJ1-2; no clear D. The CDR3 runs to 14 residues. CDR1 and CDR2 from the germline V gene are SEHNR and FQNEAQ (reference sequence). The V end was cut by 1 base, the J end by 2 bases, with 8 bases between. The CDR3 DNA sequence: TGTGCCAGCAGCTTAGAGCCTACCAACTATGGCTACACCTTC. Translating gives CASSLEPTNYGYTF.

Here the CDR3 DNA reads TGTGCCAGCAGCTCCACCGGGACTAACCCCTACGAGCAGTACTTC. Protein product: CASSSTGTNPYEQYF. The chain carries TRBV28 and TRBJ2-7; 7 bases agree with TRBD2. The CDR3 has 15 amino acids. Looked up from germline, CDR1 is MDHEN and CDR2 is SYDVKM. The V gene end was trimmed by 6 bases and the J gene end by 2 bases; junction bases not matched to a gene: 10.

This chain joins TRBV18 and TRBJ2-3; possibly TRBD1 for D (5 bases). The CDR3 length is 15 residues. CDR1 is KGHSH and CDR2 is LQKENI in the germline V gene. Trimming took off 3 bases at V and 0 bases at J, with 10 bases between the two ends. The CDR3 coding sequence is TGTGCCAGCTCACCGGGCAGGGCTAGCACAGATACGCAGTATTTT. Protein sequence: CASSPGRASTDTQYF.